These T cell receptor beta chains were read from a single sample in a study of T cells after yellow fever vaccination. TCRdb reanalysed the 5' RACE reads using MiXCR and keeps one entry per CDR3 protein. The sample includes hundreds of thousands of distinct CDR3 sequences, less than 20% of them seen just once. The sequences come from PBMCs, collected 15 days after the yellow fever booster vaccination. The receptors come from a man aged 25 to 40 who received the YFV17D yellow fever vaccine. Each CDR3 is given with its conserved first and last residue. Each record gives: V gene, D gene, J gene, clone size, CDR3 length, CDR3 DNA, CDR3 protein. D genes are given only for firm matches. Clone size is given for some rows only: seen once, a few or many times, or a class if the clone is expanded.

TRBV5-4,NA,TRBJ2-5,few,13,TGTGCCAGCAGCGGGGGCCCGCAAGAGACCCAGTACTTC,CASSGGPQETQYF
TRBV10-3,TRBD2,TRBJ2-3,NA,15,TGTGCCATCAGTGAGGAGGAAGGCGGGGGAGATACGCAGTATTTT,CAISEEEGGGDTQYF
TRBV3-1,NA,TRBJ1-2,NA,13,TGTGCCAGTTTCGACACGAGAAGGAAAAGCTACACCTTC,CASFDTRRKSYTF
TRBV12-3/TRBV12-4,TRBD1,TRBJ2-7,few,15,TGTGCCAGCAGTTTAGGACAGGGGGGAGCCTACGAGCAGTACTTC,CASSLGQGGAYEQYF
TRBV4-1,NA,TRBJ2-5,few,16,TGCGCCAGCAGCCGAGGGACTTTCCGGTACCAAGAGACCCAGTACTTC,CASSRGTFRYQETQYF
TRBV5-1,TRBD1,TRBJ2-7,NA,14,TGCGCCACCACGAGGGGACAGGGGGCCTACGAGCAGTACTTC,CATTRGQGAYEQYF
TRBV7-2,NA,TRBJ2-5,many,12,TGTGCCAGCAGTTTGCTCCGGGAGACCCAGTACTTC,CASSLLRETQYF
TRBV5-4,NA,TRBJ1-6,NA,14,TGTGCCAGCAGCTTGTCCTGGGGCGACTCACCCCTCCACTTT,CASSLSWGDSPLHF
TRBV6-5,TRBD1,TRBJ1-1,NA,15,TGTGCCAGCACTTACAGGGGGCGGGCGAACACTGAAGCTTTCTTT,CASTYRGRANTEAFF
TRBV6-5,NA,TRBJ1-1,few,15,TGTGCCAGCAGTTACTCGGGCCCCGTTAGCTCTGAAGCTTTCTTT,CASSYSGPVSSEAFF
TRBV28,NA,TRBJ2-7,once,16,TGTGCCAGCAGCCAGGGGAGCAGGTCTTGGTTCTACGAGCAGTACTTC,CASSQGSRSWFYEQYF
TRBV20-1,NA,TRBJ2-1,NA,17,TGCAGTGCTAGCAGATTTTGGGGGCCGAGCTCCTACAATGAGCAGTTCTTC,CSASRFWGPSSYNEQFF
TRBV9,NA,TRBJ2-5,few,14,TGTGCCAGCAGCGAGGAGGACAGACTAGAGACCCAGTACTTC,CASSEEDRLETQYF
TRBV12-3/TRBV12-4,TRBD2,TRBJ2-1,many,16,TGTGCCAGCAGTCCCGGACTAGCGTGGCCTTACAATGAGCAGTTCTTC,CASSPGLAWPYNEQFF
TRBV5-1,NA,TRBJ1-1,few,15,TGCGCCAGCAGCTTGGACCCGGGGGCAAAGGCTGAAGCTTTCTTT,CASSLDPGAKAEAFF
TRBV9,NA,TRBJ2-6,few,13,TGTGCCAGTACAGAATCTGGGGCCAACGTCCTGACTTTC,CASTESGANVLTF
TRBV6-1,NA,TRBJ2-7,NA,13,TGTGCCAGCAGTGCTCGATTCTCCTACGAGCAGTACTTC,CASSARFSYEQYF
TRBV3-1,NA,TRBJ2-3,NA,12,TGTGCCAGCAGCCAAAGTCCTTATACGCAGTATTTT,CASSQSPYTQYF
TRBV20-1,TRBD2,TRBJ2-7,NA,15,TGCAGTGCTCTATATAGCGGGAGTTTGGCCTACGAGCAGTACTTC,CSALYSGSLAYEQYF
TRBV4-3,NA,TRBJ2-1,NA,12,TGCGCCAGCAGCCAAGAAAGGAGTGAGCAGTTCTTC,CASSQERSEQFF
TRBV12-3/TRBV12-4,NA,TRBJ2-7,few,12,TGTGCCAGCACTGGTGTCAGCTACGAGCAGTACTTC,CASTGVSYEQYF
TRBV12-3/TRBV12-4,NA,TRBJ2-1,few,14,TGTGCCAGCAGCCCCGGGATAGAGTACAATGAGCAGTTCTTC,CASSPGIEYNEQFF
TRBV20-1,TRBD1,TRBJ2-1,NA,18,TGCAGTGCTAGCGACGCCCGGACAGGGCGACTCCTAGACAATGAGCAGTTCTTC,CSASDARTGRLLDNEQFF
TRBV29-1,NA,TRBJ2-5,NA,12,TGCAGCGTTAGCAACACACAAGAGACCCAGTACTTC,CSVSNTQETQYF
TRBV7-8,NA,TRBJ1-5,NA,14,TGTGCCAGCAGCTCTCAGGGTATCCATCAGCCCCAGCATTTT,CASSSQGIHQPQHF
TRBV5-1,NA,TRBJ2-3,few,14,TGCGCCAGCAGCCCGAGCGGAGGCACAGATACGCAGTATTTT,CASSPSGGTDTQYF
TRBV7-2,NA,TRBJ2-2,NA,14,TGTGCCAGCAGCTTCAGTGAAGGGCCCCGGGAGCTGTTTTTT,CASSFSEGPRELFF
TRBV7-8,NA,TRBJ2-5,NA,16,TGTGCCAGCAGCCCGAAGCGGAAACCCTCAGAAGAGACCCAGTACTTC,CASSPKRKPSEETQYF
TRBV12-3/TRBV12-4,TRBD2,TRBJ2-3,NA,16,TGTGCCAGCACCTTTGGACTAGCGGGAGGGCAAGATACGCAGTATTTT,CASTFGLAGGQDTQYF
TRBV27,NA,TRBJ1-1,few,12,TGTGCCAGCAGGGATGGGAACACTGAAGCTTTCTTT,CASRDGNTEAFF
TRBV18,NA,TRBJ2-5,NA,14,TGTGCCAGCTCACCCGTGGGGGGGCCGGAGACCCAGTACTTC,CASSPVGGPETQYF
TRBV7-2,NA,TRBJ2-7,NA,15,TGTGCCAGCAGCTTAGTCTTCGGGGGAGGCTACGAGCAGTACTTC,CASSLVFGGGYEQYF
TRBV7-9,TRBD1,TRBJ2-7,NA,14,TGTGCCAGCAACCCGGGACAGGGAGTCGACGAGCAGTACTTC,CASNPGQGVDEQYF
TRBV20-1,TRBD2,TRBJ2-2,few,16,TGCAGTGCAACGACTAGCGGGAGGGTTGGGTCCGGGGAGCTGTTTTTT,CSATTSGRVGSGELFF
TRBV12-3/TRBV12-4,NA,TRBJ2-2,NA,12,TGTGCCAGCGGGGATAACACCGGGGAGCTGTTTTTT,CASGDNTGELFF
TRBV6-2/TRBV6-3,TRBD2,TRBJ2-2,few,14,TGTGCCACCCAGGAGGGAGGGCCTACCGGGGAGCTGTTTTTT,CATQEGGPTGELFF
TRBV5-4,NA,TRBJ2-7,NA,13,TGTGCCAGCAGCTGGGCAGAGGCCCACGAGCAGTACTTC,CASSWAEAHEQYF
TRBV4-3,NA,TRBJ1-2,NA,14,TGCGCCAGCAGCCAAGACCGAACTAACTATGGCTACACCTTC,CASSQDRTNYGYTF
TRBV3-1,NA,TRBJ2-3,NA,16,TGTGCCAGCAGCCAAGGCCGGCAGGGGAGGATCCATACGCAGTATTTT,CASSQGRQGRIHTQYF
TRBV29-1,NA,TRBJ2-7,few,14,TGCAGCGTTGAGAACCAGGCTCGTCCCTACGAGCAGTACTTC,CSVENQARPYEQYF
TRBV7-8,NA,TRBJ1-5,few,15,TGTGCCAGCAGCTTCGGGGGGACGAACAATCAGCCCCAGCATTTT,CASSFGGTNNQPQHF
TRBV20-1,NA,TRBJ1-2,NA,12,TGCAGTGCTAGAGAGGGGCCGTATCGCTACACCTTC,CSAREGPYRYTF
TRBV29-1,NA,TRBJ2-7,many,16,TGCAGCGTTGAAGGCGTTGGGACGGGGATTTCCTACGAGCAGTACTTC,CSVEGVGTGISYEQYF
TRBV6-2/TRBV6-3,TRBD1,TRBJ1-6,few,17,TGTGCCAGCAGTTACCCCCGGACAGGGGGCTTAGGCTCACCCCTCCACTTT,CASSYPRTGGLGSPLHF
TRBV7-8,NA,TRBJ1-5,NA,13,TGTGCCAGCAGCCCTCAAAGGAATCAGCCCCAGCATTTT,CASSPQRNQPQHF
TRBV25-1,TRBD2,TRBJ2-1,NA,15,TGTGCCAAGACCCCACCGGGACTAGGAATGAATGAGCAGTTCTTC,CAKTPPGLGMNEQFF
TRBV4-2,TRBD2,TRBJ2-1,NA,15,TGTGCCAGCAGCCCGACTAGCGGGATAAACAATGAGCAGTTCTTC,CASSPTSGINNEQFF
TRBV10-3,TRBD2,TRBJ2-1,few,16,TGTGCCATCAGTGACCCGAGCGGGAGGACCTACAATGAGCAGTTCTTC,CAISDPSGRTYNEQFF
TRBV20-1,NA,TRBJ1-5,few,13,TGCAGTGCTCAACCGACAGTTGGTCAGCCCCAGCATTTT,CSAQPTVGQPQHF
TRBV6-5,TRBD2,TRBJ2-7,NA,15,TGTGCCAGCAGTTACCGGGGACTAGGCTTCTACGAGCAGTACTTC,CASSYRGLGFYEQYF
TRBV15,TRBD1,TRBJ1-2,few,16,TGTGCCACCAGCCGATACTCCGGGACAGGTCAATATGGCTACACCTTC,CATSRYSGTGQYGYTF
TRBV12-3/TRBV12-4,NA,TRBJ2-1,few,15,TGTGCCAGCAGTTTGGTCGGAAAGCCACCATCTGAGCAGTTCTTC,CASSLVGKPPSEQFF
TRBV29-1,NA,TRBJ2-4,few,11,TGCAGCGTCCCCTATGCGGGTAATCAGTACTTC,CSVPYAGNQYF
TRBV5-1,NA,TRBJ2-1,few,15,TGCGCCAGCAGCTTGGGCTGGGATCTATACAATGAGCAGTTCTTC,CASSLGWDLYNEQFF
TRBV7-2,TRBD2,TRBJ2-2,NA,14,TGTGCCACAGGAGCGGGGGCGAACACCGGGGAGCTGTTTTTT,CATGAGANTGELFF
TRBV9,NA,TRBJ2-7,NA,14,TGTGCCAGCAGCGTATCTCCAGAAATCTACGAGCAGTACTTC,CASSVSPEIYEQYF
TRBV5-1,TRBD2,TRBJ2-2,few,16,TGCGCCAGCAACCAAGGAAGCGGGAGGCCCACCGGGGAGCTGTTTTTT,CASNQGSGRPTGELFF
TRBV20-1,TRBD2,TRBJ2-1,NA,13,TGCAGTGCTACCAGGACTAGCGCACATGAGCAGTTCTTC,CSATRTSAHEQFF
TRBV5-5,NA,TRBJ2-1,few,14,TGTGCCACCAAGTCCGGGGGAGCCTACAATGAGCAGTTCTTC,CATKSGGAYNEQFF
TRBV6-1,TRBD2,TRBJ2-3,NA,15,TGTGCCAGCAAATCGGGACTACTTAGCACAGATACGCAGTATTTT,CASKSGLLSTDTQYF